The source of this T cell receptor beta chain is a study of T cell responses to AZD1222 COVID-19 vaccine. For the study at large: Doses given second, at about 4 or about 12 weeks, were pooled.

V trimming: 1 base; J trimming: 10 bases; junction bases outside the gene matches: 9. This CDR3 is built from 15 residues. Germline V gene data show CDR1 as SGHVS and CDR2 as FQNEAQ. Regarding the study as a whole: Clonal diversity may have been underestimated in mostly white British donors.

In regard to this clone: Its specificity is not known.

Measured with immunoSEQ multiplex PCR; TCRdb has only the in-frame clones, and not every one. The table lists roughly 34,000 clones, roughly nine tenths of them singletons. The V and J genes are TRBV7-8 and TRBJ2-1; 8 nucleotides agree with TRBD2. The input for sequencing was peripheral blood, taken on day 0 of AZD1222 vaccination. This receptor was taken from an adult in good health. CDR3 protein: CASSLVAGSIWEQFF. CDR3 in DNA: TGTGCCAGCAGCTTAGTAGCGGGAAGCATTTGGGAGCAGTTCTTC.